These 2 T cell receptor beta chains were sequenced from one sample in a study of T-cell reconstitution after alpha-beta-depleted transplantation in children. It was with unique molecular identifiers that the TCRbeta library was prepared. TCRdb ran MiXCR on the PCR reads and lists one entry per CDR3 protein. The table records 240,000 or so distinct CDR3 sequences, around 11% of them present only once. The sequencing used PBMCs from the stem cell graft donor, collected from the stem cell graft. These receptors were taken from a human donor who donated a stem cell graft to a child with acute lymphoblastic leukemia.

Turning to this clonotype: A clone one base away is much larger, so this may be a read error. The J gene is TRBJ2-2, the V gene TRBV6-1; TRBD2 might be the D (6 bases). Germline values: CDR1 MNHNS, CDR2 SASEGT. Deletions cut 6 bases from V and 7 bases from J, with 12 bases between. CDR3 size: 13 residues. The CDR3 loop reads CASRGREDGELFF. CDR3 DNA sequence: TGTGCCAGCAGGGGCAGGGAGGACGGGGAGCTGTTTTTT.

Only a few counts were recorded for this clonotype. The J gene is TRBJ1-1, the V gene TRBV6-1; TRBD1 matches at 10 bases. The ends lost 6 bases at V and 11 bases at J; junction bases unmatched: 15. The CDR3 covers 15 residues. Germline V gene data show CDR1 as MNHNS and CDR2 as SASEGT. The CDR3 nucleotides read TGTGCCAGCAGGAACTTCGACAGGGGGCCCCGAGGGGCTTTCTTT. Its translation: CASRNFDRGPRGAFF.